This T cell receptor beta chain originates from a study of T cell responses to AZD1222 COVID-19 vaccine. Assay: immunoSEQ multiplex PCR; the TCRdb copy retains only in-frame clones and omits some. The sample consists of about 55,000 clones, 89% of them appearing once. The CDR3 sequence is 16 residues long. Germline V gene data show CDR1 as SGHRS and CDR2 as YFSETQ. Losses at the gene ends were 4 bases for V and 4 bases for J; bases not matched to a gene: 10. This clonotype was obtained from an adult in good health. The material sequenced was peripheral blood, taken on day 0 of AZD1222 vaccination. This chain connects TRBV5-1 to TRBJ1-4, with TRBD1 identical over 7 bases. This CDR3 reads CASSRSGQDFNEKLFF. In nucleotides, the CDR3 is TGCGCCAGCAGCCGGTCCGGACAGGACTTTAATGAAAAACTGTTTTTT.